Below are 3 T cell receptor beta chains sequenced from a single sample in a study of blood T cell repertoires in COVID-19 (TCRdb year 2020). The library relied on the immunoSEQ multiplex PCR assay. The table was pulled from immuneACCESS by TCRdb, which kept in-frame rearrangements only. Such tables lose some clones; where checked, under half of the loss comes from unresolved V genes, and the rest has no known cause. Present in this sample are roughly 180,000 clones, approximately 94% of which were seen just once. The ten largest clones capture 0.6% to 0.9% of the sample. The specimen sequenced was peripheral blood. These TCRs come from a man under 40 with COVID-19, enrolled during active disease.

This clone was seen only a few times. This chain joins TRBV12-5 and TRBJ2-3; D uncertain. The V end lost 1 base, the J end lost 3 bases, and 5 bases lay between the germline ends. The CDR3 contains 13 residues. Germline values: CDR1 LGHNT, CDR2 FRNRAP. The DNA for the CDR3 is TGTGCTAGTGGTTTGGGAGTAACAGATACGCAGTATTTT. Its protein product is CASGLGVTDTQYF.

This rearrangement joins TRBV7-2 to TRBJ2-2, with 13 bases that match TRBD2. Trimming at V came to 4 bases and at J to 3 bases, leaving 8 bases not matched to a gene. The CDR3 length is 18 residues. Germline CDR1 reads SGHTA; CDR2 reads FQGNSA. The CDR3 sequence is CASSSGLAGVTDTGELFF. The DNA for the CDR3 is TGTGCCAGCAGCTCCGGACTAGCGGGGGTGACGGACACCGGGGAGCTGTTTTTT.

The CDR3 DNA reads TGTGCCAGCAGCTGGGGCGGGAACACTGAAGCTTTCTTT. This translates into CASSWGGNTEAFF. V is TRBV7-3 and J is TRBJ1-1, with a possible D match to TRBD1 (5 bases). The germline gives CDR1 SGHTA, CDR2 FQGTGA. V gave up 4 bases and J gave up 1 base, with 7 bases separating them. CDR3 length equals 13 residues.